This T cell receptor beta chain derives from a study of vaccination and CD4 T cells after COVID-19. Study results and limitations: For SARS-CoV-2-reactive clonotypes, the median went from roughly 21 to 40, a nonsignificant increase.

As to treatment: roughly 10-day PBMC culture with coronavirus spike peptide pools or control peptides (ViraFEST assay). ViraFEST used peptide pools to expand antigen-specific T cells before TCR sequencing. The medium had half its volume replaced with fresh IL-2 medium on days 3 and 7. Details on this clonotype: As yet, its antigen is unknown.

Oncomine TCR Beta short-read sequencing was applied to DNA from cultured CD4+ T cells. Cultured CD4+ T cells yielded the extracted genomic DNA. In TCRdb, the PCR reads were re-called with MiXCR into one record per CDR3 protein. There are roughly 7,200 distinct CDR3 sequences in the sample; about 25% occur only once, and more than 8% lies in the top ten. Unmatched junction bases numbered 5, after V lost 3 bases and J lost 0 bases. This CDR3 comprises 17 residues. Germline CDR1 ENHRY, CDR2 SYGVKD. The sequencing used CD4+ T cells from blood, cultured in vitro, collected after SARS-CoV-2 vaccination. The chain is built from TRBV10-3 and TRBJ2-1; 10 positions match TRBD2. This TCR was recovered from a human donor who had recovered from COVID-19. The CDR3 reads CAISDPSSGSSYNEQFF. CDR3 sequence (DNA): TGTGCCATCAGTGACCCCTCTAGCGGGAGCTCCTACAATGAGCAGTTCTTC.